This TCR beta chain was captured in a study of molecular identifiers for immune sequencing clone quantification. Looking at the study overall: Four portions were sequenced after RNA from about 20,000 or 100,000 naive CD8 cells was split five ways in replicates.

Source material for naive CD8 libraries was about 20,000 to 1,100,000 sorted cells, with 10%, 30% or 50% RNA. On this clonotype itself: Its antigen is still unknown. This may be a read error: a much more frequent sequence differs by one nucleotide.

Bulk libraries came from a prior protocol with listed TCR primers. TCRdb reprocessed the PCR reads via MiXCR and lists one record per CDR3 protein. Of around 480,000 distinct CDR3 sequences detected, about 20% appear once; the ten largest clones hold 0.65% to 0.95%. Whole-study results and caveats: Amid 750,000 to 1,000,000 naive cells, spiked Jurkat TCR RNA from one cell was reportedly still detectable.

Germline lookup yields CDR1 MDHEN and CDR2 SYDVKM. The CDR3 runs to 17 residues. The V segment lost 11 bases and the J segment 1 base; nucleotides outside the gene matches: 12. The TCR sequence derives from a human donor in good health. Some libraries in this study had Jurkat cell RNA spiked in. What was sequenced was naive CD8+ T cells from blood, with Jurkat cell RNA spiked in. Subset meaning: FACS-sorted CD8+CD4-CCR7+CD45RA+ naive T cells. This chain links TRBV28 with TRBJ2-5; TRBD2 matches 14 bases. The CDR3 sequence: CAGRWTSGRRGQETQYF. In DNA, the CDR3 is TGTGCCGGCCGCTGGACTAGCGGGAGGAGGGGCCAAGAGACCCAGTACTTC.